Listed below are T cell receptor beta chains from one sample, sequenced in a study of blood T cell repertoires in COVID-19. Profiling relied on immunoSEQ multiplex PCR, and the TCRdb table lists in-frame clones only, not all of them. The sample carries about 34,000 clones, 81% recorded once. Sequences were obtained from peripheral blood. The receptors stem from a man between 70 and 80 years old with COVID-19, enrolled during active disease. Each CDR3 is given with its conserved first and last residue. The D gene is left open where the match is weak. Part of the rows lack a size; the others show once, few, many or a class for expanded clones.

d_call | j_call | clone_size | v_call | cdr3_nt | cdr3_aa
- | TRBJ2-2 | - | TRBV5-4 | TGTGCCAGCAGCTTCGCCCAGGCGAACACCGGGGAGCTGTTTTTT | CASSFAQANTGELFF
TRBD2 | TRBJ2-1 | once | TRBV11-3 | TGTGCCAGCAGCGAACTAGCGGCAAGCTCCTACAATGAGCAGTTCTTC | CASSELAASSYNEQFF
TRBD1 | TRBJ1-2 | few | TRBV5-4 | TGTGCCAGCAGCTCCCAGACAGGGGGCTTATATGGCTACACCTTC | CASSSQTGGLYGYTF
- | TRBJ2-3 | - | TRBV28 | TGTGCCAGCAGTTTAACGGGGAAAGAATTCACAGATACGCAGTATTTT | CASSLTGKEFTDTQYF
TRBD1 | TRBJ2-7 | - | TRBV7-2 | TGTGCCAGCAGCTCAGTGGGACAGGGGATCTACGAGCAGTACTTC | CASSSVGQGIYEQYF
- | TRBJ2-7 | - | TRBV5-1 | TGCGCCAGCAGCTTGGCCATGGCAGGGAAGTCCTACGAGCAGTACTTC | CASSLAMAGKSYEQYF
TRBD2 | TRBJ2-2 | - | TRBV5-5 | TGTGCCAGCAGCCCGCTAGCGGGAGTACGCACCGGGGAGCTGTTTTTT | CASSPLAGVRTGELFF
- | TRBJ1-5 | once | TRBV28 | TGTGCCAGCAGTTCCCTCGCGGGAGTTAATAGCAATCAGCCCCAGCATTTT | CASSSLAGVNSNQPQHF
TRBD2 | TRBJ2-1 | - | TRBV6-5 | TGTGCCAGCAGTTTAGCGGGAGTTTCCTACAATGAGCAGTTCTTC | CASSLAGVSYNEQFF
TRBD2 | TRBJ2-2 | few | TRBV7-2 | TGTGCCAGCAGTCCGCGGACTAGCTGGTCCGGGGAGCTGTTTTTT | CASSPRTSWSGELFF
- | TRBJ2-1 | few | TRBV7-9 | TGTGCCAGCAGCTTTTCCATTGATGAGCAGTTCTTC | CASSFSIDEQFF
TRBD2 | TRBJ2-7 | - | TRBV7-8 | TGTGCCAGCAGCTTAGTCACTAGCGGGACCTACGAGCAGTACTTC | CASSLVTSGTYEQYF
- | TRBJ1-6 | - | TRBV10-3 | TGTGCCATCAGTGAGTCTACAGCTAATTCACCCCTCCACTTT | CAISESTANSPLHF
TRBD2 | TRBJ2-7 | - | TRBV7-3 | TGTGCCAGCAGCCAATCAGCGGGAATAGGTTACGAGCAGTACTTC | CASSQSAGIGYEQYF
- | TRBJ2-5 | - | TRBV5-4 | TGTGCCAGCAGCTCCCGAGAGACCCAGTACTTC | CASSSRETQYF
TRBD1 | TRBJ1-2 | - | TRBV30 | TGTGCCTTTGACGGGACAGGCCGTGATATCTATGGCTACACCTTC | CAFDGTGRDIYGYTF
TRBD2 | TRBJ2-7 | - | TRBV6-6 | TGTGCCAGCCAGGAACTAGCGGGAGGAGGGGAGCAGTACTTC | CASQELAGGGEQYF
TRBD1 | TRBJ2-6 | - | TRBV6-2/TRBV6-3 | TGTGCCAGCAGTTCCAGCCTGGACAGGGTATTTTCTGGGGCCAACGTCCTGACTTTC | CASSSSLDRVFSGANVLTF
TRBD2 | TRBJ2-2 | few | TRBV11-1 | TGTGCCAGCAGCTCCGGGACTAGTGCCGGGGAGCTGTTTTTT | CASSSGTSAGELFF
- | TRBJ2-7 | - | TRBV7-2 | TGTGCCAGCAGCTTAGGGGTAAGCGGGTCGTCCTACGAGCAGTACTTC | CASSLGVSGSSYEQYF
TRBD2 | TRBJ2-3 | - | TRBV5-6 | TGTGCCAGCAGCTTGCCCGGGGACTACACAGATACGCAGTATTTT | CASSLPGDYTDTQYF
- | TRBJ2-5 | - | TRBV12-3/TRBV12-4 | TGTGCCAGCAGTTTCTCAGAGACCCAGTACTTC | CASSFSETQYF
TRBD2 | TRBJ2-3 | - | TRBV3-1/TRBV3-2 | TGTGCCAGCAGCCAATGGCGGGAGGGCACAGATACGCAGTATTTT | CASSQWREGTDTQYF
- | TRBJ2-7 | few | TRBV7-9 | TGTGCCAGCAGCCTACCGGGGTCCTACGAGCAGTACTTC | CASSLPGSYEQYF
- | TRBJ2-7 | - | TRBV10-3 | TGTGCCATCAGGATCTTGACAGAGATAAACTACGAGCAGTACTTC | CAIRILTEINYEQYF
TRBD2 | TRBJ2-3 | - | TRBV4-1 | TGCGCCAGCAGCCTACTAGCGGGAGGCCTCACAGATACGCAGTATTTT | CASSLLAGGLTDTQYF
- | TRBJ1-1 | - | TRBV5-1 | TGCGCCAGCAGCGGGGGCCCTGAAGCTTTCTTT | CASSGGPEAFF
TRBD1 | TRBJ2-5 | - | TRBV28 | TGTGCCAGCAGTTTAACCGGGACAGGGGATCAAGAGACCCAGTACTTC | CASSLTGTGDQETQYF
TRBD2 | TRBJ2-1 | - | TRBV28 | TGTGCCAGCAGTTTTCGGCTAGCGGGCTACAATGAGCAGTTCTTC | CASSFRLAGYNEQFF
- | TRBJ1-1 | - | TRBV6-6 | TGTGCCAGCCGGGGGGAAATGAACACTGAAGCTTTCTTT | CASRGEMNTEAFF
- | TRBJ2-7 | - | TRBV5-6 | TGTGCCAGCAGCTTGGGACTTTTCTCCTACGAGCAGTACTTC | CASSLGLFSYEQYF
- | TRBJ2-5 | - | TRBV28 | TGTGCCAGCGCCTTGACAGTACAAGAGACCCAGTACTTC | CASALTVQETQYF
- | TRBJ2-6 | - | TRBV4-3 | TGCGCCAGCAGCCAAGAAGGAGGGGTAGTCTCTGGGGCCAACGTCCTGACTTTC | CASSQEGGVVSGANVLTF
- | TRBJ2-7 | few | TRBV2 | TGTGCCAGCAGCGATCCCGGGAGAACAATGGGAGAGCAGTACTTC | CASSDPGRTMGEQYF
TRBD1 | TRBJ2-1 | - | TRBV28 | TGTGCCAGCACCCAGTGGCAGGGGGCCCACAATGAGCAGTTCTTC | CASTQWQGAHNEQFF
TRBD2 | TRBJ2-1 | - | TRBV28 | TGTGCCAGCAGTGCCCCTAGCGGTGGAGGTAGCAATGAGCAGTTCTTC | CASSAPSGGGSNEQFF
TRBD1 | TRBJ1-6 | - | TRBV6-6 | TGTGCCAGCAGTCCTCCCCGGGACAGGGTACATCATTCACCCCTCCACTTT | CASSPPRDRVHHSPLHF
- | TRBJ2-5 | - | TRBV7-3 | TGTGCCAGCAGCTTTAGTCCGGAGGTGGGAGAGACCCAGTACTTC | CASSFSPEVGETQYF
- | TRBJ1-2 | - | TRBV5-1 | TGCGCCAGCAGCCTCGGGGAGGGGAGCAGAGGCTACACCTTC | CASSLGEGSRGYTF
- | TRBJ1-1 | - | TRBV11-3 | TGTGCCAGCAGTGCTACAGAATACACTGAAGCTTTCTTT | CASSATEYTEAFF
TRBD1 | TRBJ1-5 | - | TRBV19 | TGTGCCAGTAGCCGAGGGACAGGGAAGAATCAGCCCCAGCATTTT | CASSRGTGKNQPQHF
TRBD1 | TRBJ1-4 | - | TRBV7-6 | TGTGCCAGCAGCTTAACGGGACAGCTTAATGAAAAACTGTTTTTT | CASSLTGQLNEKLFF
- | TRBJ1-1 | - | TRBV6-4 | TGTGCCAGCAGTGGCAGACAAGCCAGGGACACTGAAGCTTTCTTT | CASSGRQARDTEAFF
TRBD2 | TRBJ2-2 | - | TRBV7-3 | TGTGCCAGCAGCCCCGGGACTAGCGGGAGGAGGGTTGTCGGGGAGCTGTTTTTT | CASSPGTSGRRVVGELFF
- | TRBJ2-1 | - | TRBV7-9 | TGTGCCAGCAGCTTAGGAGGGAGGTTCCACAATGAGCAGTTCTTC | CASSLGGRFHNEQFF
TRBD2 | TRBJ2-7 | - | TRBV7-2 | TGTGCCAGCAGCTTATTTGCGGGAGAATGGCTCGAGCAGTACTTC | CASSLFAGEWLEQYF
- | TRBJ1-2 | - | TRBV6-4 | TGTGCCAGCAGTCCAGACCCGACCGCAGGGTCCTATGGCTACACCTTC | CASSPDPTAGSYGYTF
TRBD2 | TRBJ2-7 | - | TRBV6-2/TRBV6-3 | TGTGCCAGCAGTTACTCGAGCCGGGGGGAGTACTTC | CASSYSSRGEYF
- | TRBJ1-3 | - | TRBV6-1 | TGTGCCAGCAGTGAACAGGGATTGGTAGTCGGAAACACCATATATTTT | CASSEQGLVVGNTIYF
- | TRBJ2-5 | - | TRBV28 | TGTGCCAGCAGTTTGCCTATCCCCCAAGAGACCCAGTACTTC | CASSLPIPQETQYF
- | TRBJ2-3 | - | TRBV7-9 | TGTGCCAGCAGCTTAGGAGGGTATCGCACAGATACGCAGTATTTT | CASSLGGYRTDTQYF
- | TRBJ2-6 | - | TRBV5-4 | TGTGCCAGCAGCTTGGAGCGCTTCTTATCTGGGGCCAACGTCCTGACTTTC | CASSLERFLSGANVLTF
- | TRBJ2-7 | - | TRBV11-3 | TGTGCCAGCAGCTCCAATTTACGTCCTACCGAGCAGTACTTC | CASSSNLRPTEQYF
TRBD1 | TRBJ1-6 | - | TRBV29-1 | TGCAGCGTTGCAACAGGGGGCCAATCACCCCTCCACTTT | CSVATGGQSPLHF
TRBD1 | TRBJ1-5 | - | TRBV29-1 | TGCAGCGTTGAGACAGGGGCAAGCAATCAGCCCCAGCATTTT | CSVETGASNQPQHF
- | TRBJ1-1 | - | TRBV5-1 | TGCGCCAGCAGCTTGTTCGCGCAGAACACTGAAGCTTTCTTT | CASSLFAQNTEAFF
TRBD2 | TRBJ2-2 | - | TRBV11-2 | TGTGCCAGCAGCTTAGTAGCGGGAAACACCGGGGAGCTGTTTTTT | CASSLVAGNTGELFF
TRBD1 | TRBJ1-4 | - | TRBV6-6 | TGTGCCAGCAGGACGACAGGGGGCATTGAAAAACTGTTTTTT | CASRTTGGIEKLFF
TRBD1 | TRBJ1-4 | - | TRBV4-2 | TGTGCCAGCAGCCAAGATGGATCAGGGGGCAATGAAAAACTGTTTTTT | CASSQDGSGGNEKLFF